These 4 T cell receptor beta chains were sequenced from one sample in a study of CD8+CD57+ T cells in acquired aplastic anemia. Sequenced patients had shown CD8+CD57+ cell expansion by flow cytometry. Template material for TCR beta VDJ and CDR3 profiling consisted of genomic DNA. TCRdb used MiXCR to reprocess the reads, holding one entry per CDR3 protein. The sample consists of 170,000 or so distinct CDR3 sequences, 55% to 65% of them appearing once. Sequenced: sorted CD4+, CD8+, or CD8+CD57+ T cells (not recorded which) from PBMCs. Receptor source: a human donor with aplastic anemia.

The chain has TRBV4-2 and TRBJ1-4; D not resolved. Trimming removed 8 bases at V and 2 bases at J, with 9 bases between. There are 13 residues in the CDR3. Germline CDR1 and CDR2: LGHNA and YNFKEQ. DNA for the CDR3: TGTGCCAGCTCACCGACTACTAATGAAAAACTGTTTTTT. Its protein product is CASSPTTNEKLFF.

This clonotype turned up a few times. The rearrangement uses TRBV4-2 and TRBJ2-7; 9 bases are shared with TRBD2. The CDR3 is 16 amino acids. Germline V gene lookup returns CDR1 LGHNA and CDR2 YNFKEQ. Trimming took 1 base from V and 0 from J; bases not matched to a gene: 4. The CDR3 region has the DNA TGTGCCAGCAGCCAAGGACTAGCGGCAAGCTCCTACGAGCAGTACTTC. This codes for CASSQGLAASSYEQYF.

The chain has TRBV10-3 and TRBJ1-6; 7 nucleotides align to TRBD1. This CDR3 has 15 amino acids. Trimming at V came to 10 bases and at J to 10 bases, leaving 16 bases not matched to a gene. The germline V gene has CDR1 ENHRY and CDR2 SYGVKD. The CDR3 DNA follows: TGTGCCACACAGGGGTCGGGGGGGGGGAGATCACCCCTCCACTTT. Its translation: CATQGSGGGRSPLHF.

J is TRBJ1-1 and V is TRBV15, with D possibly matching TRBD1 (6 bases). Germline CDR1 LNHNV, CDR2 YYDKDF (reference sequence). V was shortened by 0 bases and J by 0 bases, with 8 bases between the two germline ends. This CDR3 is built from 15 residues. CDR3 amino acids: CATSRETGMNTEAFF. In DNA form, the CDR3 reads TGTGCCACCAGCAGAGAGACAGGCATGAACACTGAAGCTTTCTTT.